This TCR beta chain was captured in a study of post-analysis software for immune sequencing data. General study findings and limits: Five TRBV segments (TRBV5-6, TRBV5-1 and TRBV20-1 among them) occurred more frequently in patients than in controls.

CDR3 length: 13 residues. The TCR beta cDNA libraries contained unique molecular identifiers. MiXCR, applied by TCRdb to the PCR reads, yields one record per CDR3 protein. The sample consists of about 820,000 distinct CDR3 sequences, 53% of them appearing once. About this clonotype itself: Antigen unknown.

This sequence was found in a girl under 18 with multiple sclerosis. The sequenced sample was blood. The chain combines TRBV21-1 with TRBJ2-1. TRBV21-1 is described as a pseudogene. The CDR3 protein is CASSKLRYNEQFF. The CDR3 nucleotides read TGTGCCAGCAGCAAACTCCGGTACAATGAGCAGTTCTTC.